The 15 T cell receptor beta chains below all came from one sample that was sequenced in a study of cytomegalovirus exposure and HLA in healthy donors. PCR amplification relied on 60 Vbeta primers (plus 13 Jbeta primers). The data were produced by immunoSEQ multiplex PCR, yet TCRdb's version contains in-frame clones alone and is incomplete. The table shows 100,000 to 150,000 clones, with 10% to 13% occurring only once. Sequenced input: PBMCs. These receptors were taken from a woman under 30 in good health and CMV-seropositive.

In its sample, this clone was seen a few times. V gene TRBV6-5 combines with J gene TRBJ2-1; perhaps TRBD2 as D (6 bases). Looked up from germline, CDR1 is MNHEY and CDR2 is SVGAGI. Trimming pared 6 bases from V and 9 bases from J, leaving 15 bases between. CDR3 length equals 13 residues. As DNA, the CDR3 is TGTGCCAGCAGAACGGGAGTATCAAGTGAGCAGTTCTTC. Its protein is CASRTGVSSEQFF.

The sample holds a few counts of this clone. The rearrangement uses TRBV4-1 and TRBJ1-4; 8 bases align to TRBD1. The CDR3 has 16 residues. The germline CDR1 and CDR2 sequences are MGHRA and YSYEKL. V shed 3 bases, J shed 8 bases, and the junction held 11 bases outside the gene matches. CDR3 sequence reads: CASSHAPQGAKEKLFF. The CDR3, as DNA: TGCGCCAGCAGCCATGCCCCCCAGGGGGCAAAGGAAAAACTGTTTTTT.

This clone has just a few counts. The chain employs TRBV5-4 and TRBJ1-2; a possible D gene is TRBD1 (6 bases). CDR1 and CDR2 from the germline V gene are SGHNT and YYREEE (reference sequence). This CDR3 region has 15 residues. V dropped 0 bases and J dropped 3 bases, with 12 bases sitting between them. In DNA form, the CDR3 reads TGTGCCAGCAGCTTGGCGGGCAGGGGTGACTATGGCTACACCTTC. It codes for CASSLAGRGDYGYTF.

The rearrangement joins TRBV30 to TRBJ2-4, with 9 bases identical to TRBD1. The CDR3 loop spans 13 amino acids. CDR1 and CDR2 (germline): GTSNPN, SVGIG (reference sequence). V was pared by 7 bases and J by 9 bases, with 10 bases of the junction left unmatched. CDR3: CASQDRGPVIQYF. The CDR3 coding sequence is TGTGCCTCCCAGGACAGGGGCCCCGTCATTCAGTACTTC.

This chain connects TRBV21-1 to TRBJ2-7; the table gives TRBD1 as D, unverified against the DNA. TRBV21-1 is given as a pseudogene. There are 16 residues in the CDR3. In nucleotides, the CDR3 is TGTGCCAGCAGCAAAGATAGGACAGGGGTACTCTACGAGCAGTACTTC. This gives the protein CASSKDRTGVLYEQYF.

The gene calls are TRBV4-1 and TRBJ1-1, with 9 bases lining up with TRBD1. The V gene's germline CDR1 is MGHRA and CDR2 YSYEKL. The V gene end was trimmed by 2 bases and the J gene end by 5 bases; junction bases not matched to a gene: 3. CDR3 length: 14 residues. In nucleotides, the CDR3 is TGCGCCAGCAGCCAACGGACAGGGGTTACTGAAGCTTTCTTT. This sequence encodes CASSQRTGVTEAFF.

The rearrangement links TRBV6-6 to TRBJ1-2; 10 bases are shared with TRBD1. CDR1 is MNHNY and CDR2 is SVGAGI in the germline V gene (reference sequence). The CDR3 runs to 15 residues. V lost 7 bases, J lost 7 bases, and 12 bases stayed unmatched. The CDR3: CASTIMGTGVVGYTF. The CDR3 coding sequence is TGTGCCAGCACTATTATGGGGACAGGGGTAGTTGGCTACACCTTC.

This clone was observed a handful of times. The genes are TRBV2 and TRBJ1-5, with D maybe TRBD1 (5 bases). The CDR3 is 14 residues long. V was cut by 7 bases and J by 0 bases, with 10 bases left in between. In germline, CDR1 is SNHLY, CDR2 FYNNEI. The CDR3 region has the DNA TGTGCCAGCAAGGAGGGGTTTAGCAATCAGCCCCAGCATTTT. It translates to CASKEGFSNQPQHF. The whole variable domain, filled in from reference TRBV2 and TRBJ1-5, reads EPEVTQTPSHQVTQMGQEVILRCVPISNHLYFYWYRQILGQKVEFLVSFYNNEISEKSEIFDDQFSVERPDGSNFTLKIRSTKLEDSAMYFCASKEGFSNQPQHFGDGTRLSIL.

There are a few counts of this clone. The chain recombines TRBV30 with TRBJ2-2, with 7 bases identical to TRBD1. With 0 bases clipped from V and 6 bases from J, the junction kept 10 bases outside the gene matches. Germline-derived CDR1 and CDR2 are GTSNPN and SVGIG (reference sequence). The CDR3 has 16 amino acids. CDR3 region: CAWSVLRDSLAGELFF. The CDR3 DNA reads TGTGCCTGGAGTGTACTTAGGGACAGCCTAGCCGGGGAGCTGTTTTTT. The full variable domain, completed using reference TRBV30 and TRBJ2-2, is SQTIHQWPATLVQPVGSPLSLECTVEGTSNPNLYWYRQAAGRGLQLLFYSVGIGQISSEVPQNLSASRPQDRQFILSSKKLLLSDSGFYLCAWSVLRDSLAGELFFGEGSRLTVL.

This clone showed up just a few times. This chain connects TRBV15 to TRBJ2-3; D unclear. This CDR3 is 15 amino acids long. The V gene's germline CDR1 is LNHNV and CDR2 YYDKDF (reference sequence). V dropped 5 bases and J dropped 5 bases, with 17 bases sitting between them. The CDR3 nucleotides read TGTGCCACCAGCCGAGTCGCCGCCTTCAGAGATACGCAGTATTTT. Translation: CATSRVAAFRDTQYF. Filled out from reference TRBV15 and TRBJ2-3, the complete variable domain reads DAMVIQNPRYQVTQFGKPVTLSCSQTLNHNVMYWYQQKSSQAPKLLFHYYDKDFNNEADTPDNFQSRRPNTSFCFLDIRSPGLGDTAMYLCATSRVAAFRDTQYFGPGTRLTVL.

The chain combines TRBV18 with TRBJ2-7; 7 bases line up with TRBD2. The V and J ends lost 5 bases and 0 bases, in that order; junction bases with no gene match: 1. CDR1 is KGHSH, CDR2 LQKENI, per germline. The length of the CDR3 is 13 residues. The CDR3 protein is CASSWDYSYEQYF. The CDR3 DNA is TGTGCCAGCTCATGGGACTACTCCTACGAGCAGTACTTC.

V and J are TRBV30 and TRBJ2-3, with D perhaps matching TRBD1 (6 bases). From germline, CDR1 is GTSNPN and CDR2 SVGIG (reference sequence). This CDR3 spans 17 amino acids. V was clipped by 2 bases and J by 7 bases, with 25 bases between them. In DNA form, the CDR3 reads TGTGCCTGGAGTAGAACGATCCAGGGGCAGCAACCAAATACGCAGTATTTT. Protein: CAWSRTIQGQQPNTQYF.

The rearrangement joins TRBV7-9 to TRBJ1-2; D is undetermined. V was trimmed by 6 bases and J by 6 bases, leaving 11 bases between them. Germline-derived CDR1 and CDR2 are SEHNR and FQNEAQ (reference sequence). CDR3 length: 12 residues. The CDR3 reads CASSPGKDGYTF. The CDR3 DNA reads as TGTGCCAGCAGTCCCGGGAAGGATGGCTACACCTTC.

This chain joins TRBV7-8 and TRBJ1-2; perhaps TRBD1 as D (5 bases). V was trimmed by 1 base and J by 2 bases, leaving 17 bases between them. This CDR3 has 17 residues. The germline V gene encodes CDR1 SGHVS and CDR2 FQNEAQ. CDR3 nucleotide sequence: TGTGCCAGCAGCTTAGAGGGCAGGGTGATAGAGAACTATGGCTACACCTTC. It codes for CASSLEGRVIENYGYTF.

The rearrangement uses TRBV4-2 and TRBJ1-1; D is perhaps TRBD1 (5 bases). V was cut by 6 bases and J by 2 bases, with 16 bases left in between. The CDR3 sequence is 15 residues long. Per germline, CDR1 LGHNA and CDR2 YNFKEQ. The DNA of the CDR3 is TGTGCCAGCAGAGTGGGGCAGGGCATTAACACTGAAGCTTTCTTT. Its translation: CASRVGQGINTEAFF.